Included here is one T cell receptor (beta chain) sequence, with context. The data belong to a study of blood T cell repertoires in COVID-19. Study information: COVID-19 samples, acute and convalescent, were from the United States, Italy and Spain. T cells, B-cell-depleted T cells, or PBMCs supplied cDNA or gDNA.

Study processing details: Counts of nucleated cells, estimated from reference gene primer amplification, were obtained. Clones were sequenced by immunoSEQ multiplex PCR, and TCRdb holds only the in-frame ones, with some missing. Clone size and V and J calls were adopted from that table, with D and trimming inferred from the DNA. Here the sample spans more than 100,000 clones, 65% to 90% being singletons. The CDR3 consists of 15 residues. Germline values: CDR1 ENHRY, CDR2 SYGVKD. V lost 6 bases, J lost 0 bases, and 5 bases stayed unmatched. The rearrangement uses TRBV10-3 and TRBJ1-3; 7 bases fit TRBD1. This clonotype originated in a man older than 75 with acute or convalescent COVID-19. The sequencing input was peripheral blood. CDR3 region: CAIRMTGPSGNTIYF. CDR3 nucleotides: TGTGCCATCAGGATGACAGGGCCCTCTGGAAACACCATATATTTT.